This TCR beta chain was identified during a study of T cell responses to AZD1222 COVID-19 vaccine. Overall study results and limits: Without day 14 samples, only post-peak T cell repertoires were studied. Baseline seropositivity occurred in only a handful of AZD1222 recipients. Spike regions recognized by vaccine-associated CD4 TCRs spanned the protein, led by 160-218 and 743-854.

The J segment lost 2 bases and the V segment lost 1 base, leaving 4 bases of the junction unmatched. Germline V gene data show CDR1 as SQVTM and CDR2 as ANQGSEA. This CDR3 region has 14 residues. Sequencing was performed with immunoSEQ multiplex PCR; in TCRdb, only in-frame clones are kept and a portion is missing. The sample carries 40,000 to 55,000 clones, roughly 87% recorded once. To note about this clone: What it binds is unknown.

The sequencing here drew on peripheral blood, taken 28 days after the second AZD1222 dose. The sequence derives from an adult who received the AZD1222 COVID-19 vaccine. The rearrangement links TRBV29-1 to TRBJ1-1; 7 positions agree with TRBD1. The CDR3 region is CSVEVRQGNTEAFF. The DNA for the CDR3 is TGCAGCGTTGAAGTGAGACAGGGAAACACTGAAGCTTTCTTT.